A selection of T cell receptor beta chains follows, all from one sample in a study of cytomegalovirus exposure and HLA in healthy donors. Some clones are missing from TCRdb's copy, which holds only in-frame ones; the method was immunoSEQ multiplex PCR. The sample has around 110,000 clones, around 73% seen once. Sequencing was performed on PBMCs. All receptors derive from a man aged 30-40 years in good health and CMV-seronegative. CDR3s include the opening cysteine and the closing phenylalanine or tryptophan. D genes are given only for firm matches. Part of the rows lack a size; the others show once, few, many or a class for expanded clones.

abundance: -
d_gene: -
j_gene: TRBJ2-4
v_gene: TRBV6-1
CDR3nt: TGTGCCAGCAGTGAATTTGACATTTTAAACATTCAGTACTTC
CDR3aa: CASSEFDILNIQYF

abundance: -
d_gene: -
j_gene: TRBJ1-1
v_gene: TRBV6-5
CDR3nt: TGTGCCAGCAATCGGGGATTGGAACGCACTGAAGCTTTCTTT
CDR3aa: CASNRGLERTEAFF

abundance: -
d_gene: -
j_gene: TRBJ2-7
v_gene: TRBV21-1
CDR3nt: TGTGCCAGCACCCGTGACAGAGATCCTTACGAGCAGTACTTC
CDR3aa: CASTRDRDPYEQYF

abundance: -
d_gene: -
j_gene: TRBJ1-5
v_gene: TRBV28
CDR3nt: TGTGCCAGCAGTGCCCCAACGGGGGGAAGACGTCCCCAGCATTTT
CDR3aa: CASSAPTGGRRPQHF

abundance: -
d_gene: -
j_gene: TRBJ1-2
v_gene: TRBV20-1
CDR3nt: TGCAGTGCTCGTCCAGGTTGGGGCTACACCTTC
CDR3aa: CSARPGWGYTF

abundance: -
d_gene: -
j_gene: TRBJ1-2
v_gene: TRBV10-3
CDR3nt: TGTGCCATCAGTGAGCCCACAGGGAGCTATGGCTACACCTTC
CDR3aa: CAISEPTGSYGYTF

abundance: -
d_gene: TRBD1
j_gene: TRBJ2-5
v_gene: TRBV10-3
CDR3nt: TGTGCCATCAGTGAGTCAGTCGGACAGGGGTTTCGGGAGACCCAGTACTTC
CDR3aa: CAISESVGQGFRETQYF

abundance: -
d_gene: TRBD2
j_gene: TRBJ2-7
v_gene: TRBV5-4
CDR3nt: TGTGCCAGCAGCTCTAGCGGGAGCTCCTACGAGCAGTACTTC
CDR3aa: CASSSSGSSYEQYF

abundance: -
d_gene: TRBD2
j_gene: TRBJ2-7
v_gene: TRBV10-3
CDR3nt: TGTGCCACCACTAGCGGAAACACCTACGAGCAGTACTTC
CDR3aa: CATTSGNTYEQYF

abundance: few
d_gene: TRBD1
j_gene: TRBJ1-4
v_gene: TRBV12-5
CDR3nt: TGTGCTAGTGGTTTCCGGGGACAGATCGAACGAAGGGAAAAACTGTTTTTT
CDR3aa: CASGFRGQIERREKLFF

abundance: few
d_gene: TRBD1
j_gene: TRBJ1-6
v_gene: TRBV27
CDR3nt: TGTGCCAGCAGTTATGGGACAGGAGATTCACCCCTCCACTTT
CDR3aa: CASSYGTGDSPLHF

abundance: once
d_gene: TRBD2
j_gene: TRBJ2-7
v_gene: TRBV29-1
CDR3nt: TGCAGCGTTGAAGGTGCTAGCGGGAGTCAGTTGGTCTACGAGCAGTACTTC
CDR3aa: CSVEGASGSQLVYEQYF

abundance: -
d_gene: -
j_gene: TRBJ2-3
v_gene: TRBV6-5
CDR3nt: TGTGCCAGCAGTCCGGGGATGGGCAGCACAGATACGCAGTATTTT
CDR3aa: CASSPGMGSTDTQYF

abundance: -
d_gene: -
j_gene: TRBJ2-2
v_gene: TRBV4-1
CDR3nt: TGCGCCAGCAGCCGGGTGGGGGGAGTGTACACCGGGGAGCTGTTTTTT
CDR3aa: CASSRVGGVYTGELFF

abundance: few
d_gene: TRBD1
j_gene: TRBJ1-2
v_gene: TRBV5-1
CDR3nt: TGCGCCAGCAGCCTTGGGACAGCAGAAGATGGCTACACCTTC
CDR3aa: CASSLGTAEDGYTF

abundance: once
d_gene: -
j_gene: TRBJ2-5
v_gene: TRBV14
CDR3nt: TGTGCCAGCAGCCAAGTATGGGCGGGGGCCCCCCCCCTGAGTTCCCAGTACTTC
CDR3aa: CASSQVWAGAPPLSSQYF

abundance: -
d_gene: TRBD2
j_gene: TRBJ2-3
v_gene: TRBV10-3
CDR3nt: TGTGCCATCAGTGAGTCGGGAGCGGGGGGAGATACGCAGTATTTT
CDR3aa: CAISESGAGGDTQYF

abundance: -
d_gene: -
j_gene: TRBJ2-3
v_gene: TRBV29-1
CDR3nt: TGCAGCGCCCTGGCGGGGACTAGCACAGATACGCAGTATTTT
CDR3aa: CSALAGTSTDTQYF

abundance: few
d_gene: -
j_gene: TRBJ1-2
v_gene: TRBV10-3
CDR3nt: TGTGCCAGCAGTGAAGGGGCAGAAGCTAACTATGGCTACACCTTC
CDR3aa: CASSEGAEANYGYTF

abundance: -
d_gene: -
j_gene: TRBJ2-7
v_gene: TRBV11-3
CDR3nt: TGTGCCAGCAGCGCTGCCTATCCCTCCCACGAGCAGTACTTC
CDR3aa: CASSAAYPSHEQYF

abundance: -
d_gene: TRBD1
j_gene: TRBJ1-4
v_gene: TRBV4-1
CDR3nt: TGCGCCAGCAGACGGGACAGGGGGTCAGGGACTAATGAAAAACTGTTTTTT
CDR3aa: CASRRDRGSGTNEKLFF

abundance: few
d_gene: -
j_gene: TRBJ1-6
v_gene: TRBV5-6
CDR3nt: TGTGCCAGCAGCTTGGGTGCAGGGAGGGCGGATTCACCCCTCCACTTT
CDR3aa: CASSLGAGRADSPLHF

abundance: few
d_gene: -
j_gene: TRBJ2-7
v_gene: TRBV5-1
CDR3nt: TGCGCCAGCAGCTTACAGGGAACTTTAAACTACGAGCAGTACTTC
CDR3aa: CASSLQGTLNYEQYF

abundance: -
d_gene: -
j_gene: TRBJ2-7
v_gene: TRBV18
CDR3nt: TGTGCCAGCTCATCCCGGGACAACTACGAGCAGTACTTC
CDR3aa: CASSSRDNYEQYF

abundance: -
d_gene: TRBD1
j_gene: TRBJ1-2
v_gene: TRBV28
CDR3nt: TGTGCCAGCAGACCGGGACAGCTCGTAGCTGGCTACACCTTC
CDR3aa: CASRPGQLVAGYTF

abundance: -
d_gene: -
j_gene: TRBJ1-2
v_gene: TRBV11-2
CDR3nt: TGTGCCAGCAGCGTCAGGACAGACTATGGCTACACCTTC
CDR3aa: CASSVRTDYGYTF

abundance: -
d_gene: -
j_gene: TRBJ2-1
v_gene: TRBV11-2
CDR3nt: TGTGCCAGCAGCGACGGTGGGCTCTACAATGAGCAGTTCTTC
CDR3aa: CASSDGGLYNEQFF

abundance: -
d_gene: TRBD2
j_gene: TRBJ2-1
v_gene: TRBV5-1
CDR3nt: TGCGCCAGCAGCGTGGTAATGGGACTAGGAGATCACAATGAGCAGTTCTTC
CDR3aa: CASSVVMGLGDHNEQFF

abundance: once
d_gene: -
j_gene: TRBJ1-1
v_gene: TRBV27
CDR3nt: TGTGCCAGCAGCCCCGGACAGCGCGGAATGAACACTGAAGCTTTCTTT
CDR3aa: CASSPGQRGMNTEAFF

abundance: once
d_gene: TRBD2
j_gene: TRBJ2-1
v_gene: TRBV28
CDR3nt: TGTGCCAGCAGGATACTAGCGGGGGGGCACAATGAGCAGTTCTTC
CDR3aa: CASRILAGGHNEQFF

abundance: -
d_gene: TRBD1
j_gene: TRBJ1-5
v_gene: TRBV2
CDR3nt: TGTGCCAGCAAAGGGACAGCGTATAGCAATCAGCCCCAGCATTTT
CDR3aa: CASKGTAYSNQPQHF

abundance: -
d_gene: -
j_gene: TRBJ1-5
v_gene: TRBV9
CDR3nt: TGTGCCAGCAGCGCCAACTCGTATCAGCCCCAGCATTTT
CDR3aa: CASSANSYQPQHF

abundance: once
d_gene: TRBD2
j_gene: TRBJ2-1
v_gene: TRBV10-2
CDR3nt: TGCGCCAGCAGTGGGGGGTGGGGCGGGAGTTCGCGGGAGCAGTTCTTC
CDR3aa: CASSGGWGGSSREQFF

abundance: -
d_gene: TRBD2
j_gene: TRBJ2-1
v_gene: TRBV5-1
CDR3nt: TGCGCCAGCAGCCTTGGGACTAGCGGGTTCTATGAGCAGTTCTTC
CDR3aa: CASSLGTSGFYEQFF

abundance: few
d_gene: TRBD2
j_gene: TRBJ2-1
v_gene: TRBV27
CDR3nt: TGTGCCAGCAGTTTAGGCGGGGGCTCCTACAATGAGCAGTTCTTC
CDR3aa: CASSLGGGSYNEQFF

abundance: -
d_gene: -
j_gene: TRBJ2-5
v_gene: TRBV7-9
CDR3nt: TGTGCCAGCAGACCCACTAGCCAAGAGACCCAGTACTTC
CDR3aa: CASRPTSQETQYF

abundance: -
d_gene: TRBD1
j_gene: TRBJ2-6
v_gene: TRBV5-1
CDR3nt: TGCGCCAGCAGCTTGGCCTCTCTTTGGACAGGAGTCTCTGGGGCCAACGTCCTGACTTTC
CDR3aa: CASSLASLWTGVSGANVLTF

abundance: -
d_gene: -
j_gene: TRBJ2-1
v_gene: TRBV7-8
CDR3nt: TGTGCCAGCAGCTTCGTTTTGGCGGCGGCGAACAATGAGCAGTTCTTC
CDR3aa: CASSFVLAAANNEQFF

abundance: -
d_gene: TRBD1
j_gene: TRBJ1-2
v_gene: TRBV4-2
CDR3nt: TGTGCCAGCAGCCCCCCGACAAGACAGGGTGTTAACTATGGCTACACCTTC
CDR3aa: CASSPPTRQGVNYGYTF

abundance: once
d_gene: -
j_gene: TRBJ1-2
v_gene: TRBV5-1
CDR3nt: TGCGCCAGCAGCCAACAATTGGGGGGTAGTTTGGGTGGCTACACCTTC
CDR3aa: CASSQQLGGSLGGYTF

abundance: -
d_gene: -
j_gene: TRBJ1-5
v_gene: TRBV6-1
CDR3nt: TGTGCCAGCAGCAGGGGCTCAAATCAGCCCCAGCATTTT
CDR3aa: CASSRGSNQPQHF